These T cell receptor beta chains were read from a single sample in a study of blood T cell repertoires in COVID-19. Repertoires were generated with immunoSEQ multiplex PCR, while TCRdb's copy carries only in-frame clones and drops some. Here the sample spans approximately 23,000 clones, 80% to 90% being singletons. The material sequenced was peripheral blood. Receptors originate from a woman of 80 years or more with active COVID-19. The CDR3 runs from the conserved cysteine through the conserved F or W. D genes are given only for firm matches. Clone size is given for some rows only: seen once, a few or many times, or a class if the clone is expanded.

clone size,J gene,V gene,D gene,CDR3 protein,CDR3 DNA
-,TRBJ2-7,TRBV6-5,TRBD1,CASSYSGQGSAYEQYF,TGTGCCAGCAGTTACTCCGGACAGGGTAGCGCCTACGAGCAGTACTTC
once,TRBJ1-4,TRBV6-5,-,CASSYVRGVNEKLFF,TGTGCCAGCAGTTACGTTCGGGGGGTTAATGAAAAACTGTTTTTT
few,TRBJ2-1,TRBV14,-,CASSLGTAHGQFF,TGTGCCAGCAGCCTTGGGACTGCCCATGGGCAGTTCTTC
few,TRBJ1-2,TRBV19,TRBD1,CASSPGTGAGYTF,TGTGCCAGTAGCCCCGGGACAGGGGCTGGCTACACCTTC
-,TRBJ2-2,TRBV5-1,TRBD1,CASSRTGTAGELFF,TGCGCCAGCAGCAGGACAGGGACAGCCGGGGAGCTGTTTTTT
once,TRBJ1-2,TRBV6-5,-,CASSHRPNYGYTF,TGTGCCAGCAGCCACAGACCCAACTATGGCTACACCTTC
-,TRBJ2-1,TRBV9,-,CASSPGGPGDEQFF,TGTGCCAGCAGCCCGGGGGGCCCGGGGGATGAGCAGTTCTTC
-,TRBJ2-1,TRBV19,TRBD2,CASSTSGGSYNEQFF,TGTGCCAGTAGTACTAGCGGGGGGTCTTACAATGAGCAGTTCTTC
few,TRBJ2-2,TRBV7-3,-,CASSPPGTNTGELFF,TGTGCCAGCAGCCCTCCAGGGACGAACACCGGGGAGCTGTTTTTT
-,TRBJ2-5,TRBV15,-,CATTSGLQETQYF,TGTGCCACCACCTCGGGACTCCAAGAGACCCAGTACTTC
-,TRBJ1-4,TRBV6-1,-,CASSEHIGRANEKLFF,TGTGCCAGCAGTGAACATATCGGCAGGGCAAATGAAAAACTGTTTTTT
-,TRBJ2-7,TRBV5-1,TRBD1,CASSDPGTGTYEQYF,TGCGCCAGCAGCGACCCCGGGACAGGGACCTACGAGCAGTACTTC
-,TRBJ2-2,TRBV27,-,CASSSTGYTGELFF,TGTGCCAGCAGTTCTACAGGGTACACCGGGGAGCTGTTTTTT
-,TRBJ2-1,TRBV20-1,TRBD2,CSASLGLAGGFFF,TGCAGTGCTAGTTTGGGACTAGCGGGGGGTTTCTTCTTC
-,TRBJ1-2,TRBV12-3/TRBV12-4,-,CASSFREDYGYTF,TGTGCCAGCAGTTTCAGGGAGGACTATGGCTACACCTTC
-,TRBJ2-2,TRBV10-2,TRBD2,CASIGGAGTGELFF,TGCGCCAGCATCGGGGGGGCGGGCACCGGGGAGCTGTTTTTT
-,TRBJ2-5,TRBV4-2,TRBD2,CASSQDGTGGSQETQYF,TGTGCCAGCAGCCAAGATGGAACGGGGGGGTCCCAAGAGACCCAGTACTTC
-,TRBJ2-7,TRBV19,-,CASTRGATYEQYF,TGTGCCAGTACCCGCGGGGCCACCTACGAGCAGTACTTC
-,TRBJ2-3,TRBV10-3,TRBD1,CAINSAGTGSPDTQYF,TGTGCCATCAACTCAGCGGGGACAGGGAGTCCAGATACGCAGTATTTT
-,TRBJ2-2,TRBV18,TRBD2,CASSPPGLATTGELFF,TGTGCCAGCTCACCGCCGGGACTAGCAACCACCGGGGAGCTGTTTTTT
-,TRBJ1-5,TRBV25-1,TRBD1,CASTSGGKPQHF,TGTGCCAGCACCTCAGGGGGCAAGCCCCAGCATTTT
-,TRBJ2-7,TRBV13,-,CASSITYEQYF,TGTGCCAGCAGCATTACCTACGAGCAGTACTTC
-,TRBJ2-6,TRBV5-4,-,CASSTPRAGANVLTF,TGTGCCAGCAGCACCCCCAGGGCTGGGGCCAACGTCCTGACTTTC
-,TRBJ2-2,TRBV11-2,-,CASSLLPGGGELFF,TGTGCCAGCAGCCTTCTCCCGGGTGGCGGGGAGCTGTTTTTT
-,TRBJ1-6,TRBV5-5,-,CASSLDGQFSPLHF,TGTGCCAGCAGCTTGGACGGACAGTTTTCACCCCTCCACTTT
-,TRBJ2-1,TRBV2,-,CASSRSSYNEQFF,TGTGCCAGCAGCCGGAGCTCCTACAATGAGCAGTTCTTC
once,TRBJ2-6,TRBV11-2,-,CASSLDRGARGANVLTF,TGTGCCAGCAGCTTAGATCGGGGGGCGCGTGGGGCCAACGTCCTGACTTTC
-,TRBJ2-5,TRBV2,-,CASSPQGGQETQYF,TGTGCCAGCAGCCCCCAGGGTGGGCAAGAGACCCAGTACTTC